These T cell receptor beta chains were read from a single sample in a study of T cell responses to AZD1222 COVID-19 vaccine. Here immunoSEQ multiplex PCR was the method, and the copy in TCRdb shows in-frame clones only, minus some. The data hold some 98,000 clones, with less than 85% observed a single time. The sequences come from peripheral blood, collected 28 days after the second AZD1222 dose. All receptors derive from an adult who received the AZD1222 COVID-19 vaccine. Both conserved end residues are part of each CDR3. The D gene is left open where the match is weak. Only part of the rows carry a size: once, few, many, or a class if the clone is expanded.

CDR3aa: CASSSRQGLFYEQYF
CDR3nt: TGTGCCAGCAGCTCTCGACAGGGACTTTTCTACGAGCAGTACTTC
abundance: -
j_gene: TRBJ2-7
d_gene: -
v_gene: TRBV5-6

CDR3aa: CASSLGGVDYNEQFF
CDR3nt: TGTGCCAGCAGCTTGGGAGGGGTCGACTACAATGAGCAGTTCTTC
abundance: -
j_gene: TRBJ2-1
d_gene: TRBD2
v_gene: TRBV7-3

CDR3aa: CATSDRAGGFTGELFF
CDR3nt: TGTGCCACCAGTGATCGGGCGGGGGGCTTCACCGGGGAGCTGTTTTTT
abundance: few
j_gene: TRBJ2-2
d_gene: TRBD2
v_gene: TRBV24-1

CDR3aa: CASSLGGTGGEEKLFF
CDR3nt: TGTGCCAGCAGCTTGGGGGGAACAGGGGGAGAGGAAAAACTGTTTTTT
abundance: -
j_gene: TRBJ1-4
d_gene: TRBD1
v_gene: TRBV5-4

CDR3aa: CASSPYTDTQYF
CDR3nt: TGTGCCAGCAGTCCATACACAGATACGCAGTATTTT
abundance: -
j_gene: TRBJ2-3
d_gene: -
v_gene: TRBV12-3/TRBV12-4

CDR3aa: CASSYFRNSPLHF
CDR3nt: TGTGCCAGCAGTTACTTTCGGAATTCACCCCTCCACTTT
abundance: -
j_gene: TRBJ1-6
d_gene: -
v_gene: TRBV6-5

CDR3aa: CASVTGGGSDEQFF
CDR3nt: TGCGCCAGCGTAACAGGGGGCGGTTCGGATGAGCAGTTCTTC
abundance: -
j_gene: TRBJ2-1
d_gene: TRBD1
v_gene: TRBV5-1

CDR3aa: CASSQDPSGWKLFF
CDR3nt: TGCGCCAGCAGCCAAGATCCGTCAGGCTGGAAACTGTTTTTT
abundance: -
j_gene: TRBJ1-4
d_gene: -
v_gene: TRBV4-1

CDR3aa: CASSIREPNGYTF
CDR3nt: TGTGCCAGTAGTATCCGAGAACCTAACGGCTACACCTTC
abundance: -
j_gene: TRBJ1-2
d_gene: -
v_gene: TRBV19

CDR3aa: CASKRRVDNSPLHF
CDR3nt: TGTGCCAGCAAGAGGAGGGTTGATAATTCACCCCTCCACTTT
abundance: -
j_gene: TRBJ1-6
d_gene: -
v_gene: TRBV6-5

CDR3aa: CASSSGQGSHTQYF
CDR3nt: TGTGCCAGCAGCTCCGGACAGGGTTCGCATACGCAGTATTTT
abundance: -
j_gene: TRBJ2-3
d_gene: TRBD1
v_gene: TRBV5-8

CDR3aa: CASRPGSAQSSYNEQFF
CDR3nt: TGTGCCAGCAGGCCTGGCAGCGCTCAGAGCTCCTACAATGAGCAGTTCTTC
abundance: -
j_gene: TRBJ2-1
d_gene: -
v_gene: TRBV6-2/TRBV6-3

CDR3aa: CASSLNNEQFF
CDR3nt: TGTGCCAGCAGCCTTAACAATGAGCAGTTCTTC
abundance: -
j_gene: TRBJ2-1
d_gene: -
v_gene: TRBV5-6

CDR3aa: CASSVAYRGQEQYF
CDR3nt: TGTGCCAGCAGCGTAGCTTACAGGGGGCAAGAGCAGTACTTC
abundance: few
j_gene: TRBJ2-7
d_gene: TRBD1
v_gene: TRBV9

CDR3aa: CASSMDTVGGYTF
CDR3nt: TGTGCCAGTAGTATGGATACAGTAGGAGGCTACACCTTC
abundance: -
j_gene: TRBJ1-2
d_gene: -
v_gene: TRBV19

CDR3aa: CASSRTDNNSPLHF
CDR3nt: TGCGCCAGCAGCCGGACAGATAATAATTCACCCCTCCACTTT
abundance: once
j_gene: TRBJ1-6
d_gene: -
v_gene: TRBV5-1